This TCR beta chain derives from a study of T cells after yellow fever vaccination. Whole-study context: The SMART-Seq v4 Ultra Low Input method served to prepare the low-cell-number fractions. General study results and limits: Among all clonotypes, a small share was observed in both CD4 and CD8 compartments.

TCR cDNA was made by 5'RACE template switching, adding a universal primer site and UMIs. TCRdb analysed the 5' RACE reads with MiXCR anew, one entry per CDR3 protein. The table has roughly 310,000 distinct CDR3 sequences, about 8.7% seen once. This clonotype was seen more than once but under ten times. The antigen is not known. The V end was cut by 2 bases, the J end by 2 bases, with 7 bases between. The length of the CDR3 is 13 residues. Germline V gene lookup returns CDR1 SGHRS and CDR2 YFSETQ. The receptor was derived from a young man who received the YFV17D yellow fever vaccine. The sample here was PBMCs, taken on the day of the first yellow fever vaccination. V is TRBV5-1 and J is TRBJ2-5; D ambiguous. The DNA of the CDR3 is TGCGCCAGCAGCTTAAGGATACAAGAGACCCAGTACTTC. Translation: CASSLRIQETQYF.